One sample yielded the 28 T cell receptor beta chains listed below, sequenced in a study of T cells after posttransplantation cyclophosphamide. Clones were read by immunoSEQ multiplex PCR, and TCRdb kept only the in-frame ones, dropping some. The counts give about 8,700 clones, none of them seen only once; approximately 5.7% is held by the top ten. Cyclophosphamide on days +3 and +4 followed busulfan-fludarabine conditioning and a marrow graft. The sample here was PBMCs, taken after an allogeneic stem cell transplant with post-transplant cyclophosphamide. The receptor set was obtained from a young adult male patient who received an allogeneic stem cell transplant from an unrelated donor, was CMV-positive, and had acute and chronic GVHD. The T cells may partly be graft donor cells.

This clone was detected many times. CDR3: CASSPTPTGSGSPHEQFF. In DNA form, the CDR3 reads TGCGCCAGCAGCCCCACCCCAACTGGTAGCGGGAGCCCCCATGAGCAGTTCTTC. This chain links TRBV4-1 with TRBJ2-1, with 9 bases matching TRBD2. Germline values: CDR1 MGHRA, CDR2 YSYEKL. The CDR3 consists of 18 residues. Unmatched junction bases numbered 18, after V lost 4 bases and J lost 8 bases.

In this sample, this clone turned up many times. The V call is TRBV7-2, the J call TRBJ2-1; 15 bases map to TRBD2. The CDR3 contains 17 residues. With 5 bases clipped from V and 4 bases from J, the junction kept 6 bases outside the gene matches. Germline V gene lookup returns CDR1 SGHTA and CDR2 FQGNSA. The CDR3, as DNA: TGTGCCAGCAGCCGAGGACTAGCGGGAGGGTCTTACAATGAGCAGTTCTTC. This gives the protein CASSRGLAGGSYNEQFF.

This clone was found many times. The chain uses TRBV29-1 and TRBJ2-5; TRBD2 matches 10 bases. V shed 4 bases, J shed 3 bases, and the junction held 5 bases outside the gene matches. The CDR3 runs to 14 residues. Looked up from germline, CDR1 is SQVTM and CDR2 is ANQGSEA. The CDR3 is CSVVLAGYEETQYF. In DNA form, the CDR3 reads TGCAGCGTTGTACTAGCGGGGTACGAAGAGACCCAGTACTTC. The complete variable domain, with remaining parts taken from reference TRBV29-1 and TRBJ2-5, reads SAVISQKPSRDICQRGTSLTIQCQVDSQVTMMFWYRQQPGQSLTLIATANQGSEATYESGFVIDKFPISRPNLTFSTLTVSNMSPEDSSIYLCSVVLAGYEETQYFGPGTRLLVL.

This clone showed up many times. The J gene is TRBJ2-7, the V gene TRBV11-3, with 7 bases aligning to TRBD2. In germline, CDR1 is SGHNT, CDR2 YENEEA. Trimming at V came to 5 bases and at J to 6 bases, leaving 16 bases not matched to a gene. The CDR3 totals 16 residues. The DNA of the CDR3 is TGTGCCAGCAGCCACCCTTTTCGTGGACTAGTCGCCGAGCAGTACTTC. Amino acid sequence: CASSHPFRGLVAEQYF.

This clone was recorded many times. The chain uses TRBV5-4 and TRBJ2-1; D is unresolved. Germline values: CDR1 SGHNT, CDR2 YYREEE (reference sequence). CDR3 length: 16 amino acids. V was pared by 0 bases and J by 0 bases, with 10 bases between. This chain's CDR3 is CASSLDPQSSYNEQFF. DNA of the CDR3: TGTGCCAGCAGCTTGGACCCCCAGAGCTCCTACAATGAGCAGTTCTTC. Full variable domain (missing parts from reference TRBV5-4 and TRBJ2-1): ETGVTQSPTHLIKTRGQQVTLRCSSQSGHNTVSWYQQALGQGPQFIFQYYREEENGRGNFPPRFSGLQFPNYSSELNVNALELDDSALYLCASSLDPQSSYNEQFFGPGTRLTVL.

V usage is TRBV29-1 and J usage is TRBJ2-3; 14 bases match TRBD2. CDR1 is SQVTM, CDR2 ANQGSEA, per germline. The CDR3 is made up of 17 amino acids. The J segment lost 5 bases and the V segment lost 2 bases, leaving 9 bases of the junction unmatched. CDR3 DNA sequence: TGCAGCGTTGAATGGGGACTAGCGGGGGCCCCTCAAGATACGCAGTATTTT. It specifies CSVEWGLAGAPQDTQYF.

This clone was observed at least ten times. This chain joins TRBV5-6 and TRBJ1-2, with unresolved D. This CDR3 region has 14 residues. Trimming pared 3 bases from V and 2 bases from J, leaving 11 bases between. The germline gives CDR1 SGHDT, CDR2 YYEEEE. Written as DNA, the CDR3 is TGTGCCAGCAGCTCAGGACTTCCAAACTATGGCTACACCTTC. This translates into CASSSGLPNYGYTF.

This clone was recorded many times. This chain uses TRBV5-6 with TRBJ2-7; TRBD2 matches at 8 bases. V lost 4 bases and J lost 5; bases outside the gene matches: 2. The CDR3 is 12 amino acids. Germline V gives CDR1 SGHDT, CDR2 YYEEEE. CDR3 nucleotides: TGTGCCAGCAGCCCGGGGGGGCACGAGCAGTACTTC. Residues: CASSPGGHEQYF.

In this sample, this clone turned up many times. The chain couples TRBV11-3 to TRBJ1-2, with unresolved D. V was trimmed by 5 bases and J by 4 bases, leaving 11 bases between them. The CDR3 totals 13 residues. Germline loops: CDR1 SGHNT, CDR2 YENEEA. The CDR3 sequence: CASSPDTSYGYTF. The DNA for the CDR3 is TGTGCCAGCAGCCCAGACACCAGCTATGGCTACACCTTC.

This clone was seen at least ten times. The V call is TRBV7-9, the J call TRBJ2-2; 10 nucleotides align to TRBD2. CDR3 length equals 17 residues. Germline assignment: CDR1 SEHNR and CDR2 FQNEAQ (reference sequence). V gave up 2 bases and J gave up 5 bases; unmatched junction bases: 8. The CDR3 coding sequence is TGTGCCAGCAGCTTACCCAATCTAGCGGGAGTTACCGGGGAGCTGTTTTTT. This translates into CASSLPNLAGVTGELFF.

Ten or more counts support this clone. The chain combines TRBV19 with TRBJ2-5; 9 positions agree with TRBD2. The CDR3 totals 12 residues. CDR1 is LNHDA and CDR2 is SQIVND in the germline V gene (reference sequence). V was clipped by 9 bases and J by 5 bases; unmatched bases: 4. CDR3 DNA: TGTGCCAGCGACGCGGGGGGGGAGACCCAGTACTTC. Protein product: CASDAGGETQYF.

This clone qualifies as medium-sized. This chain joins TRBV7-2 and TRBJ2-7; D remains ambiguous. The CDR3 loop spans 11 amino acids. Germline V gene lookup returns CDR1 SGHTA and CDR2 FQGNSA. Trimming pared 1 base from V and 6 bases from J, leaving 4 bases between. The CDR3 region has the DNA TGTGCCAGCAGCTTAGGGCTCGAGCAGTACTTC. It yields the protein CASSLGLEQYF.

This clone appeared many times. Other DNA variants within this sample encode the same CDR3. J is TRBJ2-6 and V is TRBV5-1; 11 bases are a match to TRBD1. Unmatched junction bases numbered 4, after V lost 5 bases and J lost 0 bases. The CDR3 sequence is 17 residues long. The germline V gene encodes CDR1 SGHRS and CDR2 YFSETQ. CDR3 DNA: TGCGCCAGCAGATGGGGACAGGGGGGCTCTGGGGCCAACGTCCTGACTTTC. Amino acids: CASRWGQGGSGANVLTF.

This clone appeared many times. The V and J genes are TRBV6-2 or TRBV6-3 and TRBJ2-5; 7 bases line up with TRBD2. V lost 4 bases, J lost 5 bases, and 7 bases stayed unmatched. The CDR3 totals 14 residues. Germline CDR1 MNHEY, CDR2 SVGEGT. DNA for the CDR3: TGTGCCAGCAGTTTTCGCGGGGAGGGGGAGACCCAGTACTTC. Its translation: CASSFRGEGETQYF.

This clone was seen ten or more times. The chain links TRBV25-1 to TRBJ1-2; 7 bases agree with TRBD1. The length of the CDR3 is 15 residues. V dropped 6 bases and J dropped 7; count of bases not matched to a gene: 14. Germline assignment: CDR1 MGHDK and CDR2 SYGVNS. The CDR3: CASSQTATGAGGYTF. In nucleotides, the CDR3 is TGTGCCAGCAGCCAAACGGCTACAGGGGCTGGTGGCTACACCTTC.

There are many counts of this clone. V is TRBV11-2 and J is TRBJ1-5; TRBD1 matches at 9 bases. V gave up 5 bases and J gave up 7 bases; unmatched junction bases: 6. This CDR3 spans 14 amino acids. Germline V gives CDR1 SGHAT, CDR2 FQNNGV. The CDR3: CASSPGDRAQPQHF. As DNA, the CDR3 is TGTGCCAGCAGCCCAGGGGACAGGGCCCAGCCCCAGCATTTT.

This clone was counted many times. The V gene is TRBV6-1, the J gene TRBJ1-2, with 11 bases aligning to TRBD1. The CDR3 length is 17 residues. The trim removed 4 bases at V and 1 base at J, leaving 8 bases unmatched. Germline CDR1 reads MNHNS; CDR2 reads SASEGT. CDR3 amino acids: CASSARTGGADNYGYTF. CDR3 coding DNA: TGTGCCAGCAGTGCCCGGACAGGGGGCGCCGATAACTATGGCTACACCTTC.

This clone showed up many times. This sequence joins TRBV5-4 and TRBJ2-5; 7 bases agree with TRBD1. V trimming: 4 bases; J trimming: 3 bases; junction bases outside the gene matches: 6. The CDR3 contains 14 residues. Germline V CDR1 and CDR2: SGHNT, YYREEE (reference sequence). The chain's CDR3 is CASSRPGQKETQYF. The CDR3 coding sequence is TGTGCCAGCAGCCGCCCGGGACAGAAAGAGACCCAGTACTTC.

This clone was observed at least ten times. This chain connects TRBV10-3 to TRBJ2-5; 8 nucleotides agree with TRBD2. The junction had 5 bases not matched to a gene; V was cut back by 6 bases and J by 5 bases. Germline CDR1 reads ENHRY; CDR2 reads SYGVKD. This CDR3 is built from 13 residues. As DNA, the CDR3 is TGTGCCATCAGGAACGGGGGGGACGAGACCCAGTACTTC. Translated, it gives CAIRNGGDETQYF.

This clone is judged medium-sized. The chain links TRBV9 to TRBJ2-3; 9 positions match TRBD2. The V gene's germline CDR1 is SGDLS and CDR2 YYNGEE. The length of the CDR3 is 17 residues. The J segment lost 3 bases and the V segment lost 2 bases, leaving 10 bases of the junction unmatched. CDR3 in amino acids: CASSVTPGGGATDTQYF. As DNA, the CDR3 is TGTGCCAGCAGCGTTACCCCCGGCGGGGGGGCGACAGATACGCAGTATTTT.

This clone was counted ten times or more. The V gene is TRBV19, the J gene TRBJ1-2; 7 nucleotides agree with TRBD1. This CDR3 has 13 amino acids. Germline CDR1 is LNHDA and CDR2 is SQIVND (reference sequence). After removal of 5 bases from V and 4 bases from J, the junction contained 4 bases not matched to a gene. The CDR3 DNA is TGTGCCAGTAGTCCAGGGGGTGGCTATGGCTACACCTTC. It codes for CASSPGGGYGYTF.

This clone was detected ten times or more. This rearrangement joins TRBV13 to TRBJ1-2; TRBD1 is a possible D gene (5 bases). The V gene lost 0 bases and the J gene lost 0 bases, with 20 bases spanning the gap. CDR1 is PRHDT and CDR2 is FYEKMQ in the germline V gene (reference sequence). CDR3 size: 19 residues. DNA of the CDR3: TGTGCCAGCAGCTTAGGGGACAACTTCCGGACGAGAGCTAACTATGGCTACACCTTC. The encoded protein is CASSLGDNFRTRANYGYTF.

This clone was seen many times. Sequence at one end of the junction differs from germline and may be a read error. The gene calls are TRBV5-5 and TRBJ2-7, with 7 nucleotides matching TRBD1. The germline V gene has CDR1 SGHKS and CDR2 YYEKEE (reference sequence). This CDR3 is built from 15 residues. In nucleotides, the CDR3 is TGTGCCAGCAGCCCAATTATTGAGGTGGGACAGAGCCTAACCTTC. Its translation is CASSPIIEVGQSLTF.

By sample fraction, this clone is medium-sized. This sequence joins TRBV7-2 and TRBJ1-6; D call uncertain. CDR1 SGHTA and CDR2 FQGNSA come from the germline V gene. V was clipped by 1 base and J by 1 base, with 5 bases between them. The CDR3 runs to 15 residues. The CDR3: CASSLEGSYNSPLHF. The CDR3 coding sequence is TGTGCCAGCAGCTTAGAGGGTTCCTATAATTCACCCCTCCACTTT.

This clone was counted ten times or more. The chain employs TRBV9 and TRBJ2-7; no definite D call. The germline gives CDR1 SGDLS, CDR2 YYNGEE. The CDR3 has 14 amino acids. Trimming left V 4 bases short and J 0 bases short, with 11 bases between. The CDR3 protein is CASSSRLDSYEQYF. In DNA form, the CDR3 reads TGTGCCAGCAGCTCCCGACTGGACTCCTACGAGCAGTACTTC.

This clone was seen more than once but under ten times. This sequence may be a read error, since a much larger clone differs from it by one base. The CDR3 region is CASSYSMREGDLGEPQYF. In DNA, the CDR3 is TGTGCCAGCAGTTACTCGATGCGGGAGGGAGACTTGGGAGAGCCCCAGTACTTC. The J gene is TRBJ2-5, the V gene TRBV6-2 or TRBV6-3, with 9 bases matching TRBD2. The CDR3 extends over 18 amino acids. Germline V gene lookup returns CDR1 MNHEY and CDR2 SVGEGT.

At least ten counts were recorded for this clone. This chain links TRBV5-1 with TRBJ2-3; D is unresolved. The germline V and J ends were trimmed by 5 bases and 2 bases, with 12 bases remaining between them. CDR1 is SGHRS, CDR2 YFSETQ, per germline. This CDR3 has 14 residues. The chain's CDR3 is CASRLEKFTDTQYF. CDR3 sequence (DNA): TGCGCCAGCAGGCTAGAGAAGTTCACAGATACGCAGTATTTT.

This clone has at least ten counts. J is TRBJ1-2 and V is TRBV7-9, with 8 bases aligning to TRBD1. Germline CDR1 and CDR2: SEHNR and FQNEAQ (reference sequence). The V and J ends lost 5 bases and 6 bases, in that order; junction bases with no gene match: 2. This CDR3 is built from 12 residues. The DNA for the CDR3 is TGTGCCAGCAGCCTGACAGGGGATGGCTACACCTTC. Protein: CASSLTGDGYTF.